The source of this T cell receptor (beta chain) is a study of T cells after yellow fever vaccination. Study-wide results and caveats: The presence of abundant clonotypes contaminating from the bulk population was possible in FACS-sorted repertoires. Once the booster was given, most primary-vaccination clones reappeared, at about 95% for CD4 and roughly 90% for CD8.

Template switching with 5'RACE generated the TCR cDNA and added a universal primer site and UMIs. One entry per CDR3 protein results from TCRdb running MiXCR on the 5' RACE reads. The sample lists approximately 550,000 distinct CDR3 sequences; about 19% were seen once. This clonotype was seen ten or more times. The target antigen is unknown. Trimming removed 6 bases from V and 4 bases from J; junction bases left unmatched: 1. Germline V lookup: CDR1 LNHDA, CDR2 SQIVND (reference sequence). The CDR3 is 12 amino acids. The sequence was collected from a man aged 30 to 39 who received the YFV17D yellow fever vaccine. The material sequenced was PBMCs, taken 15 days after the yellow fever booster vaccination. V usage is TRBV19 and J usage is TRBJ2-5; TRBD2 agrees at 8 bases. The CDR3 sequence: CASRLAGETQYF. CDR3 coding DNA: TGTGCCAGTAGGCTAGCGGGAGAGACCCAGTACTTC.